These 21 T cell receptor beta chains were all obtained from the same sample, sequenced in a study of cytomegalovirus exposure and HLA in healthy donors. PCR amplification relied on 60 Vbeta primers (plus 13 Jbeta primers). Sequencing used immunoSEQ multiplex PCR; TCRdb keeps in-frame clones, though not all of them. Of about 94,000 clones listed, roughly 78% are singletons. Sequencing was performed on PBMCs. Every receptor here comes from a woman aged 60-75 years in good health and CMV-seronegative.

The V and J genes are TRBV5-6 and TRBJ1-1; TRBD1 matches at 9 bases. There are 15 residues in the CDR3. V trimming: 4 bases; J trimming: 5 bases; junction bases outside the gene matches: 9. Germline V lookup: CDR1 SGHDT, CDR2 YYEEEE. DNA for the CDR3: TGTGCCAGCAGCCGAATCGGACAGGGGAGGACTGAAGCTTTCTTT. Encoded protein: CASSRIGQGRTEAFF. Filled out from reference TRBV5-6 and TRBJ1-1, the complete variable domain reads DAGVTQSPTHLIKTRGQQVTLRCSPKSGHDTVSWYQQALGQGPQFIFQYYEEEERQRGNFPDRFSGHQFPNYSSELNVNALLLGDSALYLCASSRIGQGRTEAFFGQGTRLTVV.

This clone was detected only a few times. The J gene is TRBJ1-2, the V gene TRBV7-2, with D possibly TRBD1 on 6 matching bases. This CDR3 region has 16 residues. V lost 5 bases and J 7 bases, leaving 23 bases between the germline ends. Germline V gene sequence: CDR1 SGHTA, CDR2 FQGNSA. The DNA of the CDR3 is TGTGCCAGCAGCCCCTCTAAAGCAGGGGTAGCTGGTGGCTACACCTTC. Protein sequence: CASSPSKAGVAGGYTF.

V gene TRBV21-1 combines with J gene TRBJ2-5; TRBD2, the table's D call, lacks a check against the DNA. TRBV21-1 is noted as a pseudogene. This CDR3 spans 19 amino acids. The CDR3 here is CAKPGTGLAGRGARETQYF. The CDR3 nucleotides read TGTGCCAAACCCGGAACGGGACTAGCGGGAAGGGGTGCGCGGGAGACCCAGTACTTC.

The chain has TRBV7-8 and TRBJ1-5; TRBD1 might be the D (6 bases). This CDR3 region has 12 residues. The germline V and J ends were trimmed by 4 bases and 5 bases, with 6 bases remaining between them. Germline CDR1 SGHVS, CDR2 FQNEAQ. The DNA of the CDR3 is TGTGCCAGCAGCTCAGGGGATCAGCCCCAGCATTTT. This sequence encodes CASSSGDQPQHF.

The J gene is TRBJ1-2, the V gene TRBV5-4; D is unclear. V was trimmed by 0 bases and J by 2 bases, leaving 5 bases between them. CDR1 and CDR2 from the germline V gene are SGHNT and YYREEE (reference sequence). The CDR3 extends over 13 amino acids. CDR3 protein: CASSLGGNYGYTF. The CDR3 DNA follows: TGTGCCAGCAGCTTGGGCGGGAACTATGGCTACACCTTC.

This chain joins TRBV2 and TRBJ1-4, with D possibly being TRBD1 (6 bases). CDR1 SNHLY and CDR2 FYNNEI come from the germline V gene. The V end was cut by 6 bases, the J end by 8 bases, with 16 bases between. The CDR3 covers 14 residues. Here the CDR3 DNA reads TGTGCCAGCAGCCAGGGAGGGGGAGGAGAAAAACTGTTTTTT. Amino acid sequence: CASSQGGGGEKLFF.

This clone was seen once. The chain is built from TRBV9 and TRBJ1-2; 7 bases align to TRBD1. The germline V gene encodes CDR1 SGDLS and CDR2 YYNGEE. The CDR3 covers 15 residues. Germline trimming cut 0 bases from V and 4 bases from J; bases unmatched to any gene: 6. The CDR3: CASSVARTGRYGYTF. The CDR3, as DNA: TGTGCCAGCAGCGTAGCTAGGACAGGACGCTATGGCTACACCTTC.

V and J are TRBV2 and TRBJ1-1; 9 nucleotides match TRBD1. The length of the CDR3 is 17 residues. The V and J ends lost 6 bases and 1 base, in that order; junction bases with no gene match: 12. Looked up from germline, CDR1 is SNHLY and CDR2 is FYNNEI. The DNA for the CDR3 is TGTGCCAGCAGCCAAAAATTACAGGGGGCCGGGAACACTGAAGCTTTCTTT. This gives the protein CASSQKLQGAGNTEAFF.

V usage is TRBV5-1 and J usage is TRBJ2-5, with TRBD2 matching 9 bases. The CDR3 loop spans 18 amino acids. From germline, CDR1 is SGHRS and CDR2 YFSETQ. V lost 1 base, J lost 4 bases, and 14 bases stayed unmatched. Here the CDR3 reads CASSLRLAGGTYLETQYF. CDR3 in DNA: TGCGCCAGCAGCTTGAGGCTCGCGGGGGGGACTTATTTAGAGACCCAGTACTTC. Variable domain in full (rest from reference TRBV5-1 and TRBJ2-5): KAGVTQTPRYLIKTRGQQVTLSCSPISGHRSVSWYQQTPGQGLQFLFEYFSETQRNKGNFPGRFSGRQFSNSRSEMNVSTLELGDSALYLCASSLRLAGGTYLETQYFGPGTRLLVL.

V is TRBV5-1 and J is TRBJ1-1; 8 bases are a match to TRBD1. The trim removed 0 bases at V and 0 bases at J, leaving 1 base unmatched. CDR1 SGHRS and CDR2 YFSETQ come from the germline V gene. The CDR3 is 15 amino acids. The chain's CDR3 is CASSLAGGLNTEAFF. Here the CDR3 DNA reads TGCGCCAGCAGCTTGGCAGGGGGCCTGAACACTGAAGCTTTCTTT.

The rearrangement joins TRBV7-2 to TRBJ2-2; maybe TRBD1 (6 bases). The CDR3 sequence is 16 residues long. CDR1 and CDR2 from the germline V gene are SGHTA and FQGNSA. Trimming stripped 6 bases from V and 6 bases from J, with 20 bases between. This CDR3 is CASSSSVAPGAGELFF. The DNA for the CDR3 is TGTGCCAGCAGTTCTTCCGTAGCTCCAGGGGCCGGGGAGCTGTTTTTT.

V is TRBV28 and J is TRBJ2-3; 12 bases align to TRBD2. The J segment lost 1 base and the V segment lost 6 bases, leaving 11 bases of the junction unmatched. The CDR3 runs 18 residues. Germline CDR1 reads MDHEN; CDR2 reads SYDVKM. The CDR3 loop reads CASSPISSGRAGTDTQYF. The CDR3 DNA sequence: TGTGCCAGCAGCCCGATCTCTAGCGGGAGGGCTGGCACAGATACGCAGTATTTT.

This clone occurred once. This chain uses TRBV5-8 with TRBJ2-2; tentatively, D is TRBD2 (5 bases). Germline loops: CDR1 SGHTS, CDR2 YDEGEE. The V and J ends lost 3 bases and 0 bases respectively, with 9 bases between them. This CDR3 contains 15 residues. CDR3 DNA: TGTGCCAGCAGCTCCGGGGTGACGAACACCGGGGAGCTGTTTTTT. It specifies CASSSGVTNTGELFF.

CDR3 residues: CASSLKAGGNSPLHF. As DNA, the CDR3 is TGTGCCAGCAGCTTGAAGGCAGGGGGGAATTCACCCCTCCACTTT. The chain recombines TRBV5-8 with TRBJ1-6; the match to TRBD1 covers 7 bases. The germline V gene has CDR1 SGHTS and CDR2 YDEGEE. V lost 1 base to trimming and J lost 7 bases; unmatched junction nucleotides: 5. The CDR3 spans 15 residues. The full variable domain, its missing parts supplied by reference TRBV5-8 and TRBJ1-6, is EAGVTQSPTHLIKTRGQQATLRCSPISGHTSVYWYQQALGLGLQFLLWYDEGEERNRGNFPPRFSGRQFPNYSSELNVNALELEDSALYLCASSLKAGGNSPLHFGNGTRLTVT.

The genes are TRBV11-2 and TRBJ2-3; no firm D call. Trimming stripped 5 bases from V and 6 bases from J, with 9 bases between. The CDR3 length is 12 residues. CDR1 is SGHAT, CDR2 FQNNGV, per germline. CDR3 residues: CASSPSWDTQYF. In DNA form, the CDR3 reads TGTGCCAGCAGCCCGAGCTGGGATACGCAGTATTTT.

The chain carries TRBV27 and TRBJ2-3; 7 nucleotides agree with TRBD1. Germline V CDR1 and CDR2: MNHEY, SMNVEV (reference sequence). Trimming cost V 6 bases and J 0 bases; bases outside gene matches: 3. The CDR3 covers 14 residues. In DNA, the CDR3 is TGTGCCAGCAGCCGGGACAGAAGCACAGATACGCAGTATTTT. It is translated as CASSRDRSTDTQYF.

V usage is TRBV11-2 and J usage is TRBJ2-7; TRBD2 aligns across 8 bases. Germline V lookup: CDR1 SGHAT, CDR2 FQNNGV. Trimming removed 2 bases from V and 2 bases from J; junction bases left unmatched: 11. CDR3 length equals 17 residues. The CDR3 region is CASSLSGGGLPTYEQYF. In DNA form, the CDR3 reads TGTGCCAGCAGCTTATCTGGCGGGGGGCTTCCCACCTACGAGCAGTACTTC.

V usage is TRBV7-2 and J usage is TRBJ2-7; D ambiguous. This CDR3 region has 11 residues. The V gene's germline CDR1 is SGHTA and CDR2 FQGNSA. V lost 8 bases to trimming and J lost 3 bases, with 8 bases between them. CDR3 in amino acids: CASRSRYEQYF. The CDR3 coding sequence is TGTGCCAGCCGGAGCCGCTACGAGCAGTACTTC.

V is TRBV6-5 and J is TRBJ1-5, with 12 bases lining up with TRBD1. The junction had 9 bases not matched to a gene; V was cut back by 5 bases and J by 10 bases. The CDR3 runs to 15 residues. Germline V lookup: CDR1 MNHEY, CDR2 SVGAGI. CDR3 DNA: TGTGCCAGCAGTAACTACCGGGACAGGGGGCACCCCCAGCATTTT. This gives the protein CASSNYRDRGHPQHF.

The rearrangement uses TRBV7-2 and TRBJ1-1; D is perhaps TRBD1 (6 bases). This CDR3 contains 14 residues. V was trimmed by 1 base and J by 3 bases, leaving 9 bases between them. CDR1 SGHTA and CDR2 FQGNSA come from the germline V gene. The CDR3 here is CASSLVRGYTEAFF. The CDR3 nucleotides read TGTGCCAGCAGCTTAGTCAGGGGATACACTGAAGCTTTCTTT.

The chain carries TRBV19 and TRBJ2-7; D is ambiguous. The V gene's germline CDR1 is LNHDA and CDR2 SQIVND (reference sequence). The CDR3 is made up of 15 amino acids. Trimming shortened V by 3 bases and J by 4 bases, and 16 bases separated the two germline ends. The CDR3 DNA follows: TGTGCCAGTAGTATCTCGCTAAACCCCGGTTACGAGCAGTACTTC. Its translation is CASSISLNPGYEQYF. Using reference TRBV19 and TRBJ2-7 for the parts outside the CDR3, the full variable domain is DGGITQSPKYLFRKEGQNVTLSCEQNLNHDAMYWYRQDPGQGLRLIYYSQIVNDFQKGDIAEGYSVSREKKESFPLTVTSAQKNPTAFYLCASSISLNPGYEQYFGPGTRLTVT.